This T cell receptor beta chain was obtained from a study of regulatory and conventional T cells in RAG deficiency. Conventional CD4+ T cells were sorted from blood as CD25-low CD127-high cells. The CDR3 consists of 16 residues. V lost 1 base to trimming and J lost 1 base, with 12 bases between them. Germline CDR1 MNHNS, CDR2 SASEGT. This table comes from immunoSEQ multiplex PCR, and its TCRdb copy is limited to in-frame clones, with some not included. Altogether around 22,000 clones are present, 85% to 95% being singletons, with the ten largest covering roughly 0.73%. In regard to this clone: Its antigen remains unidentified.

Study-level results: Shannon entropy was markedly lower and Simpson indices higher in RAG-deficient patients than control T-cell subsets. These Omenn syndrome Treg sorts may hold peripherally activated cells instead. Shorter CDR3s in all patient subsets; >90% Treg-Tconv overlap in Omenn.

These same records also appear under a second study, on regulatory T cells. That publication notes: Primers: 52 TRBV forward and 13 TRBJ reverse.

This receptor was identified in a human donor in good health. The genes are TRBV6-1 and TRBJ2-3, with D tentatively TRBD2 (6 bases). The sequencing input was CD4+ T cells sorted from blood. The CDR3 is CASSEGGGMGTDTQYF. CDR3 DNA sequence: TGTGCCAGCAGTGAAGGTGGAGGGATGGGCACAGATACGCAGTATTTT.